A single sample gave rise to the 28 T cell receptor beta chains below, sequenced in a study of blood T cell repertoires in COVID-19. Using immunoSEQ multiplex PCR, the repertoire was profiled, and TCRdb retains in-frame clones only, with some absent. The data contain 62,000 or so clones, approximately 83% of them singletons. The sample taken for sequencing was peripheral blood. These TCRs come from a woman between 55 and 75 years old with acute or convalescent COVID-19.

CDR3 nucleotides: TGCAGCGCCGACCGGGGTGTTGATAATGGCTACACCTTC. It codes for CSADRGVDNGYTF. The chain links TRBV29-1 to TRBJ1-2; the D is unclear. Germline V gene data show CDR1 as SQVTM and CDR2 as ANQGSEA. V shed 7 bases and J shed 6 bases, with 18 bases lying between them. CDR3 size: 13 residues. Supplemented by reference TRBV29-1 and TRBJ1-2, the full variable domain reads SAVISQKPSRDICQRGTSLTIQCQVDSQVTMMFWYRQQPGQSLTLIATANQGSEATYESGFVIDKFPISRPNLTFSTLTVSNMSPEDSSIYLCSADRGVDNGYTFGSGTRLTVV.

This CDR3 reads CASSDGIQGSYGYTF. CDR3 coding DNA: TGTGCCAGCAGTGATGGAATACAGGGTTCCTATGGCTACACCTTC. V usage is TRBV6-1 and J usage is TRBJ1-2, with a weak D call TRBD1 (6 bases). This CDR3 contains 15 residues. In germline, CDR1 is MNHNS, CDR2 SASEGT. V was trimmed by 3 bases and J by 4 bases, leaving 15 bases between them.

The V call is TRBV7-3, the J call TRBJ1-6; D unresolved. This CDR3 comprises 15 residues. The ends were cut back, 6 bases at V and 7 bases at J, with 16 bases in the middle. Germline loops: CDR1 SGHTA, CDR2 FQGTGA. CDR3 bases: TGTGCCAGCAGTTTTTGGGCAAGAGGGAATTCACCCCTCCACTTT. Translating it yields CASSFWARGNSPLHF.

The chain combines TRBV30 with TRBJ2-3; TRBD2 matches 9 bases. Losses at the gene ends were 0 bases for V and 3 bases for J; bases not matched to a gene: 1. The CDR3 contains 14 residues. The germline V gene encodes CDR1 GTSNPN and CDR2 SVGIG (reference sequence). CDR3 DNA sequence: TGTGCCTGGAGTGTCCTAGCGGGAACAGATACGCAGTATTTT. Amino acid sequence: CAWSVLAGTDTQYF.

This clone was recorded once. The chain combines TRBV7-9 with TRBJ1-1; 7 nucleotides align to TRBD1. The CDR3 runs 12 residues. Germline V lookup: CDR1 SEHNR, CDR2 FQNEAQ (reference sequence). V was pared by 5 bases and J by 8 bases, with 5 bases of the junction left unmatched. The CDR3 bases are TGTGCCAGCAGCCTTTCGGACAGGGAAGCTTTCTTT. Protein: CASSLSDREAFF.

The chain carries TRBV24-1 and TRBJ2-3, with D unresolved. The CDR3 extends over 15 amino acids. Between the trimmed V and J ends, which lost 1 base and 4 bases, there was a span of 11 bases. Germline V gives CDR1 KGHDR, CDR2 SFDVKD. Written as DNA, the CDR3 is TGTGCCACCAGTGATTTTAAGAGGAGCTCAGATACGCAGTATTTT. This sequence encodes CATSDFKRSSDTQYF.

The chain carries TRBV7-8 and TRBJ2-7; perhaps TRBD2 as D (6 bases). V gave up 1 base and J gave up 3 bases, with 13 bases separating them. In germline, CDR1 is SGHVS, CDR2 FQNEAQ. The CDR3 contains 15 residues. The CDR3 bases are TGTGCCAGCAGCTTAGGCGGAGGGCCAGGCTACGAGCAGTACTTC. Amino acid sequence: CASSLGGGPGYEQYF.

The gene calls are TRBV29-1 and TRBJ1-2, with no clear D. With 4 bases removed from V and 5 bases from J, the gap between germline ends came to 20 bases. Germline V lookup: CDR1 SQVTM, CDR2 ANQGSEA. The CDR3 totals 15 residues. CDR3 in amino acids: CSVGVEATPLYGYTF. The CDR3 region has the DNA TGCAGCGTTGGAGTAGAGGCGACGCCGCTATATGGCTACACCTTC.

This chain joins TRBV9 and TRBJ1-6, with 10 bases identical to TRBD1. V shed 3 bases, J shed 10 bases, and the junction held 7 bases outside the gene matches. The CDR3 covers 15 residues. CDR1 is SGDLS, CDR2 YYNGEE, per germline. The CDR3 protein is CASSASGTGESPLHF. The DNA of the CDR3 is TGTGCCAGCAGCGCCTCCGGGACAGGGGAATCACCCCTCCACTTT. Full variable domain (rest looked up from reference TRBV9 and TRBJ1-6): DSGVTQTPKHLITATGQRVTLRCSPRSGDLSVYWYQQSLDQGLQFLIQYYNGEERAKGNILERFSAQQFPDLHSELNLSSLELGDSALYFCASSASGTGESPLHFGNGTRLTVT.

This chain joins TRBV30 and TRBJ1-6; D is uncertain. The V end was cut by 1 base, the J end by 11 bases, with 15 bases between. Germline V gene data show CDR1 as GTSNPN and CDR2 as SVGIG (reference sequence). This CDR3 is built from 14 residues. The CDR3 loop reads CAWSADFSSAPLHF. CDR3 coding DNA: TGTGCCTGGAGTGCGGACTTCTCTTCGGCACCCCTCCACTTT.

CDR3 sequence reads: CASSLIAADYGYTF. The CDR3 nucleotides read TGTGCCAGCAGCTTAATAGCGGCGGACTATGGCTACACCTTC. J is TRBJ1-2 and V is TRBV11-2; unclear D gene. The CDR3 spans 14 residues. V was cut by 2 bases and J by 3 bases, with 10 bases left in between. The germline gives CDR1 SGHAT, CDR2 FQNNGV.

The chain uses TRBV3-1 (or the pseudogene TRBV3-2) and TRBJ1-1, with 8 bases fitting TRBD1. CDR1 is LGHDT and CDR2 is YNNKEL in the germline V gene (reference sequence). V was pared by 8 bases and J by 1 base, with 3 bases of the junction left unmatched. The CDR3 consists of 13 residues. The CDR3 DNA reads TGTGCCAGCGGCGGACAGGGGAACACTGAAGCTTTCTTT. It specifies CASGGQGNTEAFF.

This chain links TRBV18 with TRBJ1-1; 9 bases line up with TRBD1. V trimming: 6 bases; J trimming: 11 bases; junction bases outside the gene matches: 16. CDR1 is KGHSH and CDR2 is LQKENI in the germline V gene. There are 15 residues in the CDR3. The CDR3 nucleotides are TGTGCCAGCTCCCGATCTGGGACAGGGTCTTCCGTGGCTTTCTTT. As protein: CASSRSGTGSSVAFF.

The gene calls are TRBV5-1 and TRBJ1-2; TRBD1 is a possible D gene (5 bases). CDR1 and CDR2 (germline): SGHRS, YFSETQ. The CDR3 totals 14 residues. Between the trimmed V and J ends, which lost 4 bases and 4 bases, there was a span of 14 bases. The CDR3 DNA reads TGCGCCAGCAGCCCGGGGGTCCAGCCCTATGGCTACACCTTC. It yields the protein CASSPGVQPYGYTF.

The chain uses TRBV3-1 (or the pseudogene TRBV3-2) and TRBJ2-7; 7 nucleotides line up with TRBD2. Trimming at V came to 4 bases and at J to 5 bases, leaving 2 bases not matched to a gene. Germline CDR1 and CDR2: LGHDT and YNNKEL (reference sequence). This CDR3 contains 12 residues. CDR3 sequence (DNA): TGTGCCAGCAGCCGAGGGACTAACGAGCAGTACTTC. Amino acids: CASSRGTNEQYF.

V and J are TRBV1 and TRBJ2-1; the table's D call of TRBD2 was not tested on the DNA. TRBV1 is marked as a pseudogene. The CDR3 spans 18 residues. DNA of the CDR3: TGCACCAGCAGCCAAGATGAGGGCCCCGGCTATAGCTTCAATGAGCAGTTCTTC. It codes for CTSSQDEGPGYSFNEQFF.

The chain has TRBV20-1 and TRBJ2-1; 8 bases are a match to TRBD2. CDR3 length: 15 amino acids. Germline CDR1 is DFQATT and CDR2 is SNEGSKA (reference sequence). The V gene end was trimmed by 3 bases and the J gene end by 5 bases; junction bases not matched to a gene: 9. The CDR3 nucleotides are TGCAGTGCTAGTTTGAATCTAGCGGGCAACAATGAGCAGTTCTTC. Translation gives CSASLNLAGNNEQFF.

Here the CDR3 DNA reads TGCAGTGCTAGTGGCGGGGCCCGACATAACTATGGCTACACCTTC. Translating it yields CSASGGARHNYGYTF. The chain links TRBV20-1 to TRBJ1-2; TRBD1 might be the D (5 bases). CDR1 is DFQATT, CDR2 SNEGSKA, per germline (reference sequence). The CDR3 extends over 15 amino acids. V lost 3 bases, J lost 1 base, and 15 bases lay in between.

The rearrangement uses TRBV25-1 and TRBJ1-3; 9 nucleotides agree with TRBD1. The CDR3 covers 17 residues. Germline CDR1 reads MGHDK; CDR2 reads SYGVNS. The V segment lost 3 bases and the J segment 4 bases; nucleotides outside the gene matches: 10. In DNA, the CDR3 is TGTGCCAGCAGTGAGGCGCCGGGACAGGGTGCCGGAAACACCATATATTTT. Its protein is CASSEAPGQGAGNTIYF.

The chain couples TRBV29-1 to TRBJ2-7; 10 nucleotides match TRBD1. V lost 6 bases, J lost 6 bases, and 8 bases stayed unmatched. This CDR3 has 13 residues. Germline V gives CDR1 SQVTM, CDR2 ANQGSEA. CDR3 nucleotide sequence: TGCAGCGTGAAGACAGGGGGCGGGGGCGAGCAGTACTTC. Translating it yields CSVKTGGGGEQYF.

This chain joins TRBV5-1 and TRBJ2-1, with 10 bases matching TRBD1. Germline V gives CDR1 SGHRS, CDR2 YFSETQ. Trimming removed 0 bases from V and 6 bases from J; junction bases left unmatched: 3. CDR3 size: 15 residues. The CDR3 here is CASSLGGTGANEQFF. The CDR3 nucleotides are TGCGCCAGCAGCTTGGGCGGGACAGGGGCCAATGAGCAGTTCTTC.

The CDR3 region is CASSPGQAYGYTF. In nucleotides, the CDR3 is TGTGCCAGCTCACCAGGACAGGCCTATGGCTACACCTTC. The rearrangement joins TRBV18 to TRBJ1-2, with 7 bases identical to TRBD1. The CDR3 extends over 13 amino acids. Trimming at V came to 2 bases and at J to 4 bases, leaving 1 base not matched to a gene. From germline, CDR1 is KGHSH and CDR2 LQKENI.

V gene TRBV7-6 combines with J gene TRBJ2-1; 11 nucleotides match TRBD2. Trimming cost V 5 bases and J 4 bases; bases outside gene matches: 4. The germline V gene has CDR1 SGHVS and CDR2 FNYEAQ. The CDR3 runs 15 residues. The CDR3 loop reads CASSQLAGVYNEQFF. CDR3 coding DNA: TGTGCCAGCAGCCAACTAGCGGGAGTTTACAATGAGCAGTTCTTC.

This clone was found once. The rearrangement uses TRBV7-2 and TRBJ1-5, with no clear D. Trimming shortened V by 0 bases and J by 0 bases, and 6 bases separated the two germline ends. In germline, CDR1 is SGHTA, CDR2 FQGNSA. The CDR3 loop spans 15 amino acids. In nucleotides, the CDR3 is TGTGCCAGCAGCTTAGCCAGTACTAGCAATCAGCCCCAGCATTTT. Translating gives CASSLASTSNQPQHF. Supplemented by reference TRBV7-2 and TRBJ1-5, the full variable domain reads GAGVSQSPSNKVTEKGKDVELRCDPISGHTALYWYRQSLGQGLEFLIYFQGNSAPDKSGLPSDRFSAERTGGSVSTLTIQRTQQEDSAVYLCASSLASTSNQPQHFGDGTRLSIL.

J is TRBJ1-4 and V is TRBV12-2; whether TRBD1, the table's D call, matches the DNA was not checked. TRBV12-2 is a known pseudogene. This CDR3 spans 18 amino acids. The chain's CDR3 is CASRSLRVLGGANEKLFF. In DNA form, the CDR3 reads TGTGCAAGTCGCTCCCTACGTGTCCTAGGGGGCGCCAATGAAAAACTGTTTTTT.

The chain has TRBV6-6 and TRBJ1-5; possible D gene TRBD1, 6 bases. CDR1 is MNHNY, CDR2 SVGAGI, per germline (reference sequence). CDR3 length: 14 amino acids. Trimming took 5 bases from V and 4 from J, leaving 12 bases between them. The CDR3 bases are TGTGCCAGCAGTCCCGGGACAACAAATCAGCCCCAGCATTTT. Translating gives CASSPGTTNQPQHF.

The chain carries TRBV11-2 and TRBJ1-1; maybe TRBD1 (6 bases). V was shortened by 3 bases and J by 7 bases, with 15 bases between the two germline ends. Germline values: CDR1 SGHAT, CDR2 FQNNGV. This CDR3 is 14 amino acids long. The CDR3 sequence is CASSFALRQVEAFF. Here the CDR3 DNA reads TGTGCCAGCAGCTTCGCGCTTCGACAGGTTGAAGCTTTCTTT.

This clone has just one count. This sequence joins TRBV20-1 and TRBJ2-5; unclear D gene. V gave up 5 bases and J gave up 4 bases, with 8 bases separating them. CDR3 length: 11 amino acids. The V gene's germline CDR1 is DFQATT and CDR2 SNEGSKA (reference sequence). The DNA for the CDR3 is TGCAGTGCTCCGAGGAGAGAGACCCAGTACTTC. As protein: CSAPRRETQYF.